Sequencing of this TCR beta chain was carried out in a study of yellow fever vaccine responses in identical twins. Comments on this clonotype: Its antigen is not identified.

MiXCR was run by TCRdb on the RT-PCR reads, yielding one entry per CDR3 protein. The table lists 20,000 or so distinct CDR3 sequences, roughly 72% of them singletons. Study-wide results and caveats: Each twin's T cell response to the vaccine was reported to look partly convergent and partly personalized.

Trimming pared 5 bases from V and 0 bases from J, leaving 2 bases between. CDR3 length equals 11 residues. Germline loops: CDR1 SGHRS, CDR2 YFSETQ. Material: T cells from blood (PBMCs), unsorted or a sorted subset (not recorded which), obtained before or after yellow fever vaccination (not recorded which). This receptor was taken from a woman aged 18-29 years who received the yellow fever vaccine. The chain couples TRBV5-1 to TRBJ1-2; D is ambiguous. The CDR3 bases are TGCGCCAGCAGGGCTAACTATGGCTACACCTTC. It yields the protein CASRANYGYTF.